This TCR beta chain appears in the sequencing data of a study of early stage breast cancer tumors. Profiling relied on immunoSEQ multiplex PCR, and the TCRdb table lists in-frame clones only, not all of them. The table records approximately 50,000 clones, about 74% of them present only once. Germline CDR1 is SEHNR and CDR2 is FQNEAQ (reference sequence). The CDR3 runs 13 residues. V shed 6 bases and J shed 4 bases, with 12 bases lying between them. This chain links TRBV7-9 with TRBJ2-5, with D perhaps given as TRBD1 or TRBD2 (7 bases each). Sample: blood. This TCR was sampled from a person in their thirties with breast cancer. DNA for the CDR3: TGTGCCAGCAGGGGAGGGGGCGTAGAGACCCAGTACTTC. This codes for CASRGGGVETQYF.